The next 23 T cell receptor beta chains were all read from a single sample in a study of human T cells and chemical hapten exposure. Time point indicated: patch test 3, about 24 weeks after DPC sensitization. Treatment in this sample: therapeutic diphenylcyclopropenone sensitization with weekly scalp DPC. Unfractionated whole blood was the source of the extracted total RNA. TCRdb recomputed calls from the RACE reads with MiXCR, one row per CDR3 protein. The sample holds tens of thousands of distinct CDR3 sequences, 9.5% to 15% seen once. The sample in question was whole blood, obtained in connection with sensitization to the hapten diphenylcyclopropenone (DPC). Every receptor here comes from a woman in her thirties or forties with alopecia areata. Some clones in this sample may be carry-over from other donors' samples.

In this sample, this clonotype turned up many times. This chain links TRBV20-1 with TRBJ2-2; D is ambiguous. Germline V gene lookup returns CDR1 DFQATT and CDR2 SNEGSKA (reference sequence). The length of the CDR3 is 16 residues. V shed 0 bases and J shed 0 bases, with 11 bases lying between them. The CDR3 DNA follows: TGCAGTGCTAGAGATCTTAAGACTTCGAACACCGGGGAGCTGTTTTTT. Its protein product is CSARDLKTSNTGELFF.

This clonotype was recorded many times. This chain connects TRBV13 to TRBJ1-2; D gene uncertain. CDR1 is PRHDT and CDR2 is FYEKMQ in the germline V gene (reference sequence). The CDR3 runs to 15 residues. Trimming cost V 1 base and J 5 bases, with 14 bases left between them. The chain's CDR3 is CASSLAGAALYGYTF. The CDR3 nucleotides read TGTGCCAGCAGCTTAGCTGGAGCAGCTCTTTATGGCTACACCTTC.

This clonotype was seen a few times. The rearrangement joins TRBV28 to TRBJ2-5; TRBD1 agrees at 11 bases. V lost 2 bases, J lost 4 bases, and 3 bases stayed unmatched. The V gene's germline CDR1 is MDHEN and CDR2 SYDVKM. This CDR3 has 15 residues. CDR3 loop: CASSLGTGGRETQYF. The CDR3 coding sequence is TGTGCCAGCAGTTTAGGGACAGGGGGTCGAGAGACCCAGTACTTC.

The rearrangement joins TRBV6-6 to TRBJ2-3, with D possibly TRBD2 on 6 matching bases. V lost 3 bases to trimming and J lost 4 bases, with 11 bases between them. There are 14 residues in the CDR3. Per germline, CDR1 MNHNY and CDR2 SVGAGI (reference sequence). This chain's CDR3 is CASSYASAADTQYF. The CDR3 nucleotides read TGTGCCAGCAGTTATGCTAGCGCAGCAGATACGCAGTATTTT.

This clonotype has at least ten counts. The CDR3 region has the DNA TGCAGCGTGGGACGCCCCAACCGGGGCACAGATACGCAGTATTTT. Its protein is CSVGRPNRGTDTQYF. The rearrangement joins TRBV29-1 to TRBJ2-3; the D gene could be TRBD1 or TRBD2 (5 bases each). This CDR3 contains 15 residues. V lost 6 bases, J lost 1 base, and 17 bases lay in between. CDR1 is SQVTM, CDR2 ANQGSEA, per germline.

This clonotype appeared many times. The chain is built from TRBV18 and TRBJ1-1; no reliable D call. This CDR3 comprises 15 residues. Germline CDR1 and CDR2: KGHSH and LQKENI. V lost 4 bases, J lost 3 bases, and 15 bases lay in between. CDR3 nucleotide sequence: TGTGCCAGCTCACGGTTGAGAAGCGGCGACACTGAAGCTTTCTTT. Protein sequence: CASSRLRSGDTEAFF.

The V and J genes are TRBV20-1 and TRBJ1-2; D gene uncertain. V gave up 0 bases and J gave up 4 bases, with 12 bases separating them. CDR3 length: 14 residues. Germline CDR1 and CDR2: DFQATT and SNEGSKA (reference sequence). CDR3 amino acids: CSARDRTYGYGYTF. The CDR3 nucleotides are TGCAGTGCTAGAGATCGTACATATGGCTATGGCTACACCTTC.

This clonotype came up a few times. The rearrangement uses TRBV29-1 and TRBJ2-7, with D maybe TRBD2 (5 bases). The CDR3 has 14 residues. Trimming removed 5 bases at V and 2 bases at J, with 16 bases between. Germline loops: CDR1 SQVTM, CDR2 ANQGSEA. CDR3 in amino acids: CSVSGRLGAYEQYF. In nucleotides, the CDR3 is TGCAGCGTTTCCGGTAGGTTGGGAGCCTACGAGCAGTACTTC.

The rearrangement joins TRBV28 to TRBJ2-5; D unresolved. The CDR3 sequence is 15 residues long. Germline V gives CDR1 MDHEN, CDR2 SYDVKM. The V end lost 6 bases, the J end lost 5 bases, and 19 bases lay between the germline ends. The CDR3 is CASRTTRLAWETQYF. For the CDR3, the DNA is TGTGCCAGCAGAACTACAAGACTGGCATGGGAGACCCAGTACTTC.

This clonotype was seen ten or more times. V and J are TRBV18 and TRBJ2-3; 11 bases are shared with TRBD1. This CDR3 region has 16 residues. The V gene end was trimmed by 3 bases and the J gene end by 7 bases; junction bases not matched to a gene: 9. CDR1 and CDR2 from the germline V gene are KGHSH and LQKENI. DNA for the CDR3: TGTGCCAGCTCACCTTCCCGGGACAGGGGGGTGAATACGCAGTATTTT. This codes for CASSPSRDRGVNTQYF.

V gene TRBV6-6 combines with J gene TRBJ2-1; D may be TRBD2 (5 bases). The CDR3 is 12 amino acids. The germline gives CDR1 MNHNY, CDR2 SVGAGI (reference sequence). V lost 0 bases and J lost 8, with 5 bases in between. This CDR3 is CASSYSRDEQFF. The CDR3 region has the DNA TGTGCCAGCAGTTACTCGAGGGATGAGCAGTTCTTC.

This clonotype was picked up many times. CDR3: CASSLGESGYTF. The CDR3 DNA reads as TGTGCCAGCAGTCTGGGGGAGAGTGGCTACACCTTC. V usage is TRBV3-1 and J usage is TRBJ1-2, with D possibly being TRBD1 (5 bases). Germline CDR1 is LGHDT and CDR2 is YNNKEL (reference sequence). V shed 6 bases and J shed 7 bases, with 12 bases lying between them. The CDR3 covers 12 residues.

Comment on this clonotype: This could be a read error, since a much larger clone is one nucleotide away. V gene TRBV11-2 combines with J gene TRBJ2-1; D could derive from TRBD1 or TRBD2 (6 bases each). This CDR3 comprises 15 residues. The germline gives CDR1 SGHAT, CDR2 FQNNGV. The CDR3 DNA is TGTGTCAGCAGTCGACGGGGGCCCTCCTACAATGAGCAGTTCTTC. Residues: CVSSRRGPSYNEQFF.

The genes are TRBV5-1 and TRBJ2-7; D is unresolved. V lost 0 bases to trimming and J lost 1 base, with 14 bases between them. The CDR3 consists of 16 residues. CDR1 and CDR2 (germline): SGHRS, YFSETQ. CDR3: CASSLESPYGSYEQYF. In DNA, the CDR3 is TGCGCCAGCAGCTTGGAGTCTCCCTACGGGTCCTACGAGCAGTACTTC.

In its sample, this clonotype was seen a few times. The chain recombines TRBV28 with TRBJ1-4; D perhaps matches TRBD1 (5 bases). V lost 6 bases, J lost 4 bases, and 12 bases lay in between. The germline V gene has CDR1 MDHEN and CDR2 SYDVKM. The CDR3 has 14 amino acids. CDR3 protein: CASRLSGRNEKLFF. In DNA, the CDR3 is TGTGCCAGCAGACTCTCGGGACGTAATGAAAAACTGTTTTTT.

In this sample, this clonotype turned up many times. The rearrangement joins TRBV6-1 to TRBJ2-3, with D maybe TRBD2 (7 bases). V was pared by 1 base and J by 4 bases, with 9 bases between. The germline CDR1 and CDR2 sequences are MNHNS and SASEGT. The CDR3 has 14 residues. The CDR3 protein is CASSEGGGADTQYF. The DNA of the CDR3 is TGTGCCAGCAGTGAAGGCGGGGGCGCAGATACGCAGTATTTT.

This clonotype was detected a few times. The chain combines TRBV29-1 with TRBJ1-1; D is uncertain. The germline V and J ends were trimmed by 4 bases and 5 bases, with 8 bases remaining between them. This CDR3 contains 11 residues. Per the germline V gene, CDR1 is SQVTM and CDR2 is ANQGSEA. The CDR3 DNA reads TGCAGCGTTGCGAGGGAAACTGAAGCTTTCTTT. This encodes CSVARETEAFF.

This clonotype occurred a few times. This chain joins TRBV6-2 or TRBV6-3 and TRBJ2-7; 7 nucleotides line up with TRBD1. The CDR3 is 13 amino acids. Germline V lookup: CDR1 MNHEY, CDR2 SVGEGT. Trimming removed 6 bases from V and 3 bases from J; junction bases left unmatched: 5. The CDR3 DNA is TGTGCCAGCAGCCGGGACAGCGTCTACGAGCAGTACTTC. As protein: CASSRDSVYEQYF.

This clonotype was seen at least ten times. The J gene is TRBJ1-5, the V gene TRBV18; no reliable D call. The CDR3 has 13 amino acids. Per germline, CDR1 KGHSH and CDR2 LQKENI. V lost 2 bases and J 9 bases, leaving 11 bases between the germline ends. CDR3 bases: TGTGCCAGCTCACCAGGGGATGGGAGGCCCCAGCATTTT. Its translation: CASSPGDGRPQHF.

This clonotype has only a few counts. The V and J genes are TRBV28 and TRBJ2-2; 10 nucleotides line up with TRBD1. This CDR3 comprises 15 residues. Looked up from germline, CDR1 is MDHEN and CDR2 is SYDVKM. J was trimmed by 4 bases and V by 6 bases; bases with no gene match: 5. The CDR3 DNA follows: TGTGCCAGCAGGCCCGGGACAGGGGCCACCGGGGAGCTGTTTTTT. This codes for CASRPGTGATGELFF.

The chain combines TRBV24-1 with TRBJ2-1; D unclear. Trimming pared 1 base from V and 9 bases from J, leaving 6 bases between. Germline CDR1 is KGHDR and CDR2 is SFDVKD. This CDR3 contains 12 residues. The CDR3 loop reads CATSDLTGEQFF. CDR3 sequence (DNA): TGTGCCACCAGTGATTTAACGGGTGAGCAGTTCTTC.

The chain joins TRBV4-1 to TRBJ2-1, with 7 bases identical to TRBD2. In germline, CDR1 is MGHRA, CDR2 YSYEKL. Trimming cost V 1 base and J 4 bases; bases outside gene matches: 10. This CDR3 has 17 residues. CDR3 bases: TGCGCCAGCAGCCAAGTGGGAGGGACGCCTAGTTACAATGAGCAGTTCTTC. Residues: CASSQVGGTPSYNEQFF.

V gene TRBV10-3 combines with J gene TRBJ1-1, with a weak D call TRBD1 (5 bases). The CDR3 runs 14 residues. The V gene's germline CDR1 is ENHRY and CDR2 SYGVKD. Trimming took 6 bases from V and 4 from J, leaving 15 bases between them. CDR3 coding DNA: TGTGCCATCAGCCCATCTCCGGGGCCCACTGAAGCTTTCTTT. Residues: CAISPSPGPTEAFF.